A single sample is the source of the 19 T cell receptor beta chains below, sequenced in a study of cytomegalovirus exposure and HLA in healthy donors. The assay was immunoSEQ multiplex PCR, and TCRdb's table has in-frame clones only and misses some. The sample shows some 45,000 clones, 80% to 95% of them seen only once. The sample was PBMCs. These TCRs come from a man aged 18 to 29 in good health and CMV-seronegative.

The chain carries TRBV10-3 and TRBJ2-1; maybe TRBD1 (6 bases). V was cut by 8 bases and J by 8 bases, with 16 bases left in between. This CDR3 is built from 13 residues. Per germline, CDR1 ENHRY and CDR2 SYGVKD. The CDR3 protein is CAILDSANDEQFF. In DNA form, the CDR3 reads TGTGCCATCTTGGACAGCGCCAACGATGAGCAGTTCTTC.

CDR3 in DNA: TGCGCCAGCAGCCCTACTAGCGGGAGAGGGCATGAGCAGTTCTTC. It translates to CASSPTSGRGHEQFF. V and J are TRBV5-1 and TRBJ2-1, with 11 nucleotides matching TRBD2. The CDR3 is 15 amino acids. Trimming cost V 4 bases and J 8 bases; bases outside gene matches: 8. Per the germline V gene, CDR1 is SGHRS and CDR2 is YFSETQ.

The chain couples TRBV7-2 to TRBJ1-6; D is undetermined. The germline CDR1 and CDR2 sequences are SGHTA and FQGNSA. Between the trimmed V and J ends, which lost 4 bases and 4 bases, there was a span of 2 bases. The CDR3 has 12 amino acids. The CDR3 reads CASSSYNSPLHF. The DNA of the CDR3 is TGTGCCAGCAGCTCATATAATTCACCCCTCCACTTT. The complete variable domain, with remaining parts taken from reference TRBV7-2 and TRBJ1-6, reads GAGVSQSPSNKVTEKGKDVELRCDPISGHTALYWYRQSLGQGLEFLIYFQGNSAPDKSGLPSDRFSAERTGGSVSTLTIQRTQQEDSAVYLCASSSYNSPLHFGNGTRLTVT.

The chain is built from TRBV15 and TRBJ1-2, with D unresolved. Germline V gives CDR1 LNHNV, CDR2 YYDKDF (reference sequence). The V and J ends lost 1 base and 2 bases respectively, with 8 bases between them. This CDR3 comprises 14 residues. CDR3 protein: CATSRVAANYGYTF. The CDR3 DNA reads TGTGCCACCAGCAGAGTCGCGGCAAACTATGGCTACACCTTC.

This chain uses TRBV6-6 with TRBJ1-3, with D possibly TRBD1 on 6 matching bases. The length of the CDR3 is 14 residues. Germline CDR1 is MNHNY and CDR2 is SVGAGI (reference sequence). V was pared by 4 bases and J by 2 bases, with 9 bases between. The CDR3 DNA sequence: TGTGCCAGCAGTTTGGCAGGGGCTGGAAACACCATATATTTT. It codes for CASSLAGAGNTIYF.

The chain employs TRBV9 and TRBJ1-1; D ambiguous. V was clipped by 4 bases and J by 3 bases, with 10 bases between them. CDR1 is SGDLS and CDR2 is YYNGEE in the germline V gene. This CDR3 contains 13 residues. CDR3 residues: CASSRVGHTEAFF. The CDR3 DNA sequence: TGTGCCAGCAGCCGTGTTGGGCACACTGAAGCTTTCTTT.

The chain uses TRBV5-6 and TRBJ2-3; 8 nucleotides line up with TRBD2. Germline CDR1 and CDR2: SGHDT and YYEEEE. V gave up 4 bases and J gave up 2 bases; unmatched junction bases: 3. CDR3 length: 14 amino acids. The CDR3 region is CASSREGSTDTQYF. The CDR3 DNA reads TGTGCCAGCAGCCGGGAGGGTTCCACAGATACGCAGTATTTT. Full variable domain (rest looked up from reference TRBV5-6 and TRBJ2-3): DAGVTQSPTHLIKTRGQQVTLRCSPKSGHDTVSWYQQALGQGPQFIFQYYEEEERQRGNFPDRFSGHQFPNYSSELNVNALLLGDSALYLCASSREGSTDTQYFGPGTRLTVL.

The V gene is TRBV1, the J gene TRBJ1-4. TRBV1 is flagged as a pseudogene. The CDR3 consists of 16 residues. CDR3 nucleotides: TGCACCAGCAGCCCATGGGGAGGGCAGGGGAGGGAAAAACTGTTTTTT. Translated: CTSSPWGGQGREKLFF.

As to this clone: Other nucleotide sequences from this sample produce the same CDR3. The rearrangement uses TRBV5-1 and TRBJ2-2; 9 bases fit TRBD2. Germline trimming cut 2 bases from V and 2 bases from J; bases unmatched to any gene: 1. Germline CDR1 SGHRS, CDR2 YFSETQ. This CDR3 contains 15 residues. The CDR3 region is CASSLAGGNTGELFF. CDR3 nucleotides: TGCGCCAGCAGCTTAGCGGGGGGTAACACCGGGGAGCTGTTTTTT.

This chain uses TRBV4-2 with TRBJ2-3; perhaps TRBD1 as D (6 bases). This CDR3 comprises 15 residues. V was pared by 2 bases and J by 0 bases, with 9 bases between. CDR1 LGHNA and CDR2 YNFKEQ come from the germline V gene. The CDR3 DNA is TGTGCCAGCAGCCAACGGCAGGGGAGCACAGATACGCAGTATTTT. This sequence encodes CASSQRQGSTDTQYF.

V is TRBV7-9 and J is TRBJ2-3, with a tentative D call TRBD1 (6 bases). V gave up 1 base and J gave up 2 bases, with 13 bases separating them. The CDR3 length is 16 residues. Germline V gene sequence: CDR1 SEHNR, CDR2 FQNEAQ (reference sequence). The CDR3 DNA reads TGTGCCAGCAGCTTAGTACAGGGAAGGTTCACAGATACGCAGTATTTT. It translates to CASSLVQGRFTDTQYF.

The chain employs TRBV11-2 and TRBJ1-5, with D hard to call. The germline V and J ends were trimmed by 5 bases and 0 bases, with 20 bases remaining between them. The CDR3 is 18 residues long. Germline-derived CDR1 and CDR2 are SGHAT and FQNNGV. The CDR3 DNA reads as TGTGCCAGCAGCACCCATCCCGTTGAGACTGATAGCAATCAGCCCCAGCATTTT. This codes for CASSTHPVETDSNQPQHF.

With respect to this clone: Other nucleotide sequences from this sample produce the same CDR3. The chain links TRBV18 to TRBJ1-2; 9 bases map to TRBD1. V was pared by 3 bases and J by 2 bases, with 1 base of the junction left unmatched. CDR1 and CDR2 from the germline V gene are KGHSH and LQKENI. The CDR3 has 14 residues. This chain's CDR3 is CASSPGQGNYGYTF. CDR3 bases: TGTGCCAGCTCACCCGGACAGGGGAACTATGGCTACACCTTC.

Only one count was recorded for this clone. V is TRBV23-1 and J is TRBJ1-2; the D gene is possibly TRBD1 (5 bases). TRBV23-1 is an ORF for which the function is uncertain. This CDR3 contains 15 residues. V was clipped by 0 bases and J by 5 bases, with 13 bases between them. The CDR3 loop reads CASSQSGRAGYGYTF. CDR3 nucleotides: TGCGCCAGCAGTCAATCGGGCAGGGCGGGGTATGGCTACACCTTC.

The chain has TRBV6-5 and TRBJ1-3; D is undetermined. V shed 2 bases and J shed 0 bases, with 8 bases lying between them. Germline values: CDR1 MNHEY, CDR2 SVGAGI. CDR3 size: 15 residues. CDR3 in amino acids: CASSYGPSSGNTIYF. The CDR3 DNA sequence: TGTGCCAGCAGTTACGGGCCCAGCTCTGGAAACACCATATATTTT.

The sample holds one count of this clone. The gene calls are TRBV7-9 and TRBJ2-7; 7 nucleotides agree with TRBD1. The J segment lost 0 bases and the V segment lost 6 bases, leaving 8 bases of the junction unmatched. From germline, CDR1 is SEHNR and CDR2 FQNEAQ (reference sequence). The CDR3 totals 15 residues. The CDR3 sequence: CASSPGTDNSYEQYF. In nucleotides, the CDR3 is TGTGCCAGCAGTCCCGGGACAGACAACTCCTACGAGCAGTACTTC.

The chain is built from TRBV6-1 and TRBJ1-1; D is ambiguous. The CDR3 has 13 amino acids. Per germline, CDR1 MNHNS and CDR2 SASEGT. V lost 6 bases to trimming and J lost 0 bases, with 8 bases between them. The CDR3 here is CASSPGMNTEAFF. Written as DNA, the CDR3 is TGTGCCAGCAGCCCGGGTATGAACACTGAAGCTTTCTTT.

The V call is TRBV29-1, the J call TRBJ2-7; 8 bases align to TRBD1. The CDR3 consists of 12 residues. V shed 7 bases, J shed 3 bases, and the junction held 5 bases outside the gene matches. The germline CDR1 and CDR2 sequences are SQVTM and ANQGSEA. CDR3 in DNA: TGCAGCGGGATGACAGGGGTCTACGAGCAGTACTTC. It translates to CSGMTGVYEQYF.

The sample holds one count of this clone. The CDR3 sequence is CASSESGWNDYEQYF. In DNA, the CDR3 is TGTGCCAGCAGTGAGTCGGGGTGGAATGACTACGAGCAGTACTTC. The chain recombines TRBV2 with TRBJ2-7; weak D call: TRBD2 (5 bases). This CDR3 has 15 residues. Trimming took off 3 bases at V and 3 bases at J, with 15 bases between the two ends. In germline, CDR1 is SNHLY, CDR2 FYNNEI.